The 17 T cell receptor beta chains presented below share a single source sample, sequenced in a study of cytomegalovirus exposure and HLA in healthy donors (dated by TCRdb to 2016 to 2017). The protocol used for the library was the immunoSEQ multiplex PCR assay. TCRdb holds this immuneACCESS table with in-frame rearrangements only. Some clones are missing; in checked studies, unresolved V genes explain under half, and the rest has no known cause. For this sample there are some 84,000 clones; approximately 91% appear just once. The ten biggest clones cover roughly 2.1% of the sample. Sequencing was done on a sample of PBMCs. These receptors came from a young man in good health and CMV-seronegative.

This sequence joins TRBV19 and TRBJ2-4; D is possibly TRBD1 (6 bases). Looked up from germline, CDR1 is LNHDA and CDR2 is SQIVND (reference sequence). Trimming stripped 3 bases from V and 1 base from J, with 22 bases between. The CDR3 is made up of 19 amino acids. CDR3 in amino acids: CASSIIALGQLAAKNIQYF. DNA of the CDR3: TGTGCCAGTAGTATTATCGCCCTAGGACAGTTGGCGGCCAAAAACATTCAGTACTTC.

This clone was seen only once. The J gene is TRBJ2-7, the V gene TRBV10-3, with a possible D match to TRBD2 (5 bases). The CDR3 sequence is 13 residues long. Germline V lookup: CDR1 ENHRY, CDR2 SYGVKD. V was trimmed by 6 bases and J by 3 bases, leaving 12 bases between them. CDR3 region: CAISSGPNYEQYF. The CDR3 nucleotides read TGTGCCATCAGCAGCGGACCGAACTACGAGCAGTACTTC.

This chain connects TRBV27 to TRBJ2-1; 10 bases align to TRBD2. The CDR3 is 16 amino acids. Germline CDR1 reads MNHEY; CDR2 reads SMNVEV (reference sequence). With 2 bases clipped from V and 7 bases from J, the junction kept 8 bases outside the gene matches. The CDR3: CASSLLPAGGVNEQFF. CDR3 DNA sequence: TGTGCCAGCAGTTTACTACCAGCGGGAGGGGTAAATGAGCAGTTCTTC.

This chain uses TRBV6-5 with TRBJ2-1; 9 bases agree with TRBD1. CDR1 MNHEY and CDR2 SVGAGI come from the germline V gene. This CDR3 contains 14 residues. With 5 bases clipped from V and 7 bases from J, the junction kept 6 bases outside the gene matches. In nucleotides, the CDR3 is TGTGCCAGCAGTACGGGACAGGGCGGGAATGAGCAGTTCTTC. Its translation: CASSTGQGGNEQFF.

This chain connects TRBV25-1 to TRBJ1-6; 7 bases line up with TRBD1. The V gene end was trimmed by 2 bases and the J gene end by 7 bases; junction bases not matched to a gene: 2. Germline assignment: CDR1 MGHDK and CDR2 SYGVNS. The CDR3 length is 14 residues. CDR3 residues: CASSERRGNSPLHF. DNA for the CDR3: TGTGCCAGCAGTGAACGCAGGGGGAATTCACCCCTCCACTTT.

V gene TRBV29-1 combines with J gene TRBJ2-1, with 10 bases that match TRBD2. The germline V gene has CDR1 SQVTM and CDR2 ANQGSEA. V lost 6 bases, J lost 3 bases, and 14 bases stayed unmatched. The CDR3 extends over 17 amino acids. CDR3 residues: CSVAGGGSGRVYNEQFF. The CDR3 nucleotides read TGCAGCGTCGCGGGTGGGGGGAGCGGGAGGGTCTACAATGAGCAGTTCTTC.

The chain couples TRBV5-6 to TRBJ1-1, with 8 bases matching TRBD1. Germline CDR1 reads SGHDT; CDR2 reads YYEEEE. There are 13 residues in the CDR3. J gave up 8 bases and V 5 bases, and 8 bases lay outside the gene matches. The CDR3 nucleotides read TGTGCCAGCAGTTTAGACAGGGGTTCGGAAGCTTTCTTT. It encodes CASSLDRGSEAFF.

The chain employs TRBV18 and TRBJ1-6, with 7 bases identical to TRBD1. The CDR3 consists of 14 residues. Germline loops: CDR1 KGHSH, CDR2 LQKENI. J gave up 9 bases and V 1 base, and 3 bases lay outside the gene matches. Written as DNA, the CDR3 is TGTGCCAGCTCACCACAGGGGGCGAGTTCACCCCTCCACTTT. This encodes CASSPQGASSPLHF.

The rearrangement joins TRBV6-5 to TRBJ1-5; maybe TRBD1 (6 bases). The CDR3 length is 13 residues. Germline assignment: CDR1 MNHEY and CDR2 SVGAGI. Trimming removed 5 bases at V and 5 bases at J, with 10 bases between. The chain's CDR3 is CASSQQGYQPQHF. The DNA for the CDR3 is TGTGCCAGCAGTCAACAGGGATATCAGCCCCAGCATTTT.

The V gene is TRBV6-1, the J gene TRBJ2-6, with D tentatively TRBD2 (6 bases). V shed 8 bases and J shed 2 bases, with 13 bases lying between them. CDR1 and CDR2 (germline): MNHNS, SASEGT. CDR3 length equals 15 residues. CDR3 DNA: TGTGCCAGCGCCGGGGGTCGGGCTGGGGCCAACGTCCTGACTTTC. Encoded protein: CASAGGRAGANVLTF.

The V and J genes are TRBV5-1 and TRBJ2-1, with a tentative D call TRBD1 (5 bases). CDR3 size: 15 residues. Per germline, CDR1 SGHRS and CDR2 YFSETQ. V was pared by 0 bases and J by 0 bases, with 7 bases between. The CDR3 sequence: CASSLGQSSYNEQFF. In DNA, the CDR3 is TGCGCCAGCAGCTTGGGACAGAGCTCCTACAATGAGCAGTTCTTC.

The DNA of the CDR3 is TGCGCCAGCAGCGTGGACTCTACCTACAATGAGCAGTTCTTC. Translation gives CASSVDSTYNEQFF. The J gene is TRBJ2-1, the V gene TRBV5-1; D is perhaps TRBD2 (5 bases). Trimming removed 4 bases from V and 2 bases from J, with 10 bases in between. From germline, CDR1 is SGHRS and CDR2 YFSETQ. The CDR3 sequence is 14 residues long.

The V and J genes are TRBV19 and TRBJ2-2; a possible D gene is TRBD2 (5 bases). This CDR3 contains 15 residues. CDR1 is LNHDA, CDR2 SQIVND, per germline (reference sequence). The ends were cut back, 4 bases at V and 3 bases at J, with 12 bases in the middle. As DNA, the CDR3 is TGTGCCAGTAGTACAAGGTTGGGAGACACCGGGGAGCTGTTTTTT. Translating gives CASSTRLGDTGELFF.

J is TRBJ1-3 and V is TRBV19, with 9 bases that match TRBD1. The CDR3 sequence is 16 residues long. The V gene's germline CDR1 is LNHDA and CDR2 SQIVND (reference sequence). Unmatched junction bases numbered 21, after V lost 5 bases and J lost 16 bases. Here the CDR3 reads CASSSLSGQGALRVYF. The CDR3 DNA is TGTGCCAGTAGTTCCCTTTCGGGACAGGGCGCCCTACGGGTGTATTTT.

Only one count was recorded for this clone. This chain links TRBV6-5 with TRBJ2-5, with 7 nucleotides matching TRBD1. Trimming cost V 6 bases and J 5 bases; bases outside gene matches: 12. Germline lookup yields CDR1 MNHEY and CDR2 SVGAGI. This CDR3 comprises 15 residues. CDR3 region: CASRNPAGGEETQYF. The CDR3 coding sequence is TGTGCCAGCAGAAACCCCGCAGGGGGAGAGGAGACCCAGTACTTC.

Only one count was recorded for this clone. The chain combines TRBV4-2 with TRBJ2-2; 10 bases are a match to TRBD2. Trimming cost V 0 bases and J 7 bases; bases outside gene matches: 8. Germline CDR1 and CDR2: LGHNA and YNFKEQ. The CDR3 is 17 residues long. CDR3: CASSQDPSGRRGGELFF. In DNA, the CDR3 is TGTGCCAGCAGCCAAGATCCTAGCGGGAGAAGGGGCGGGGAGCTGTTTTTT.

V is TRBV6-5 and J is TRBJ1-5; D uncertain. Trimming cost V 10 bases and J 0 bases, with 16 bases left between them. The CDR3 runs to 15 residues. In germline, CDR1 is MNHEY, CDR2 SVGAGI. Here the CDR3 DNA reads TGTGCCACCGAAGTGCGGGCATATAGCAATCAGCCCCAGCATTTT. Protein: CATEVRAYSNQPQHF.